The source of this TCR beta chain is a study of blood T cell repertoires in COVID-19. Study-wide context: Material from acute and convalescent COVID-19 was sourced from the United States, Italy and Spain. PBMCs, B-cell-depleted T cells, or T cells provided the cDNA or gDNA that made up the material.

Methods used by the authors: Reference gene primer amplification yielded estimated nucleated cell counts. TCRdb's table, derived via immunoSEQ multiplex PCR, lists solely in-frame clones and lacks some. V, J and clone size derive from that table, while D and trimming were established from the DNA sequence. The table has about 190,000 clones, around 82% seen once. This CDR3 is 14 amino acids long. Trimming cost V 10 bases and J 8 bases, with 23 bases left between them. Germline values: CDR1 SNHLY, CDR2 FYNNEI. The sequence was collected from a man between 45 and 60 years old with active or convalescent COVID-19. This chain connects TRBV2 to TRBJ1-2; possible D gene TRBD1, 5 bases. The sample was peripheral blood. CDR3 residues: CATQGDSLNLGYTF. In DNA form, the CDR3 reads TGTGCCACTCAAGGCGACAGTCTTAATTTGGGCTACACCTTC.